This T cell receptor beta chain comes out of a study of cytomegalovirus exposure and HLA in healthy donors. PCR used 60 Vbeta primers and 13 Jbeta primers. Clones were sequenced by immunoSEQ multiplex PCR, and TCRdb holds only the in-frame ones, with some missing. The table shows 150,000 or so clones, with roughly 80% occurring only once. Germline V gene lookup returns CDR1 SGHRS and CDR2 YFSETQ. V gave up 0 bases and J gave up 4 bases, with 6 bases separating them. The CDR3 covers 13 residues. For this clone: Other DNA sequences within the sample encode an identical CDR3.

The receptor comes from a female donor in good health and CMV-seronegative. The chain links TRBV5-1 to TRBJ2-3; D unresolved. The sample comprised PBMCs. For the CDR3, the DNA is TGCGCCAGCAGCTTGGGTGGGCCAGATACGCAGTATTTT. Protein product: CASSLGGPDTQYF.